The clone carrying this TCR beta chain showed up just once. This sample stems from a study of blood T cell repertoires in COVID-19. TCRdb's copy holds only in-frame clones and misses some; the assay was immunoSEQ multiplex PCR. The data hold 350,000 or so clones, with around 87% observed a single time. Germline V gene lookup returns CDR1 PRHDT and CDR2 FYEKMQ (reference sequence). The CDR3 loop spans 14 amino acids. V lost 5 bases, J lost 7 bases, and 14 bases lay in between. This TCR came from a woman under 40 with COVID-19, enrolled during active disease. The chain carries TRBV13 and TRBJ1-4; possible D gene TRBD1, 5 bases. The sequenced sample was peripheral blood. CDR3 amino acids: CASSPRDSGEKLFF. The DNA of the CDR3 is TGTGCCAGCAGCCCCCGGGACTCGGGTGAAAAACTGTTTTTT.